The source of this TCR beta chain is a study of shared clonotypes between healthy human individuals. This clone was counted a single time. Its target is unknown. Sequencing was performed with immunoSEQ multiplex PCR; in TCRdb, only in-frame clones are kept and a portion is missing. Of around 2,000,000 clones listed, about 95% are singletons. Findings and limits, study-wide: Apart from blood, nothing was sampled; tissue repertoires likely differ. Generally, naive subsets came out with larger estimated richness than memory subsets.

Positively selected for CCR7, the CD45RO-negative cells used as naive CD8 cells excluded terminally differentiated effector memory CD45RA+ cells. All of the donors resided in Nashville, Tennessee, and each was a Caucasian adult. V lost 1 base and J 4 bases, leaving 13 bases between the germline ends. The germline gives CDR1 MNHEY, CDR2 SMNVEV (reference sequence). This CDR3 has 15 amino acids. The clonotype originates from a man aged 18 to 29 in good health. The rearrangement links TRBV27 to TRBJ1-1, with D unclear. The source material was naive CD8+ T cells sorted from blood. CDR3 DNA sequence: TGTGCCAGCAGTTTATTCCCTTTTCAAATCACTGAAGCTTTCTTT. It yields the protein CASSLFPFQITEAFF.